This T cell receptor beta chain was identified in a study of CXCR3-negative and CXCR3-positive naive CD8 T cells. Study results and caveats: Memory cells diverged, while naive CXCR3-positive and CXCR3-negative cells had similar TRBV-TRBJ usage. CXCR3-positive naive cells carried more hydrophobic TRB CDR3s than CXCR3-negative ones.

Preparation of TRB cDNA libraries relied on 5' RACE carrying UMI labels. TCRdb re-called the 5' RACE reads and shows each CDR3 protein once, DNA omitted. The repertoire table contains tens of thousands of distinct CDR3 sequences. Germline V CDR1 and CDR2: SNHLY, FYNNEI. The CDR3 consists of 11 residues. Triplicate sorts, a few hundred thousand cells apiece, were made for each CD8+ T cell subset. Naive CD8+ T cells showed CD45RO-CCR7+CD27+CD95-. Points on this clonotype: The antigen remains unidentified.

V usage is TRBV2 and J usage is TRBJ2-7. This clonotype was obtained from a human donor in good health. Some clones in this sample may be carry-over from other donors' samples. Sample: naive CXCR3+ CD8+ T cells from blood. Subset in this sample: CD45RO-CCR7+CD27+CD95- naive CD8+ T cells expressing CXCR3 (TNR3+). CDR3 loop: CASTGSHEQYF.